The present T cell receptor (beta chain) was sequenced within a study of blood T cell repertoires in COVID-19. On the study more broadly: The samples span acute and convalescent COVID-19 from the United States, Italy and Spain. Sample material is recorded as cDNA or gDNA derived from T cells, B-cell-depleted T cells, or PBMCs.

The protocol was immunoSEQ multiplex PCR, while the TCRdb copy is restricted to in-frame clones and leaves out a portion. The sample has more than 45,000 clones, approximately 83% seen once. The sequenced material came from peripheral blood. The receptor was derived from a middle-aged man with acute or convalescent COVID-19.

The CDR3 spells CASSQVEVYGYTF. Here the CDR3 DNA reads TGTGCCAGCAGCCAAGTAGAGGTATATGGCTACACCTTC. V and J are TRBV4-2 and TRBJ1-2, with D unclear. CDR3 length: 13 residues. V was trimmed by 1 base and J by 5 bases, leaving 8 bases between them. Germline V gene lookup returns CDR1 LGHNA and CDR2 YNFKEQ.